These 19 T cell receptor beta chains share one sample of origin, sequenced in a study of metastatic and nonmetastatic thyroid tumors. Among the patients, none had received any treatment before thyroid surgery. MiXCR reprocessed the PCR reads for TCRdb. The sample has 30,000 or so clones; 25% to 30% are singletons. The sample consisted of blood. These TCRs come from a female donor with papillary thyroid cancer or a benign thyroid nodule (not recorded which). Some clones in this sample may be carry-over from other donors' samples.

This clone was seen a handful of times. The chain carries TRBV19 and TRBJ1-2, with D possibly matching TRBD1 (5 bases). Germline values: CDR1 LNHDA, CDR2 SQIVND (reference sequence). The CDR3 length is 15 residues. Trimming stripped 3 bases from V and 4 bases from J, with 15 bases between. The CDR3 protein is CASSIMGTNLYGYTF. The CDR3 nucleotides are TGTGCCAGTAGTATTATGGGGACCAACCTCTATGGCTACACCTTC.

Many counts were recorded for this clone. The chain combines TRBV10-2 with TRBJ2-7; D remains ambiguous. The germline V and J ends were trimmed by 6 bases and 4 bases, with 7 bases remaining between them. The V gene's germline CDR1 is WSHSY and CDR2 SAAADI. CDR3 length: 11 residues. The CDR3 nucleotides are TGCGCCAGCAGGTCCCTATACGAGCAGTACTTC. This gives the protein CASRSLYEQYF.

This clone was found a few times. The chain joins TRBV2 to TRBJ1-6, with D hard to call. The CDR3 length is 13 residues. Trimming took 2 bases from V and 10 from J, leaving 9 bases between them. The V gene's germline CDR1 is SNHLY and CDR2 FYNNEI. The DNA of the CDR3 is TGTGCCAGCAGTGAATCTCATGGATCACCCCTCCACTTT. Encoded protein: CASSESHGSPLHF.

The gene calls are TRBV27 and TRBJ2-2; D gene unclear. V shed 5 bases and J shed 1 base, with 5 bases lying between them. Germline CDR1 is MNHEY and CDR2 is SMNVEV (reference sequence). The CDR3 consists of 13 residues. CDR3 nucleotides: TGTGCCAGCAGTCGGCGGAACACCGGGGAGCTGTTTTTT. Translated: CASSRRNTGELFF.

This chain links TRBV2 with TRBJ2-7, with D possibly being TRBD2 (5 bases). Germline CDR1 reads SNHLY; CDR2 reads FYNNEI. V was trimmed by 6 bases and J by 4 bases, leaving 10 bases between them. CDR3 size: 12 residues. The CDR3 spells CASSSSGYEQYF. The CDR3 DNA is TGTGCCAGCAGCTCGAGCGGTTACGAGCAGTACTTC. Drawing the rest from reference TRBV2 and TRBJ2-7, the complete variable domain is EPEVTQTPSHQVTQMGQEVILRCVPISNHLYFYWYRQILGQKVEFLVSFYNNEISEKSEIFDDQFSVERPDGSNFTLKIRSTKLEDSAMYFCASSSSGYEQYFGPGTRLTVT.

Comment on this clone: At one of its ends the junction is not consistent with the germline gene, which may arise from a read error. The rearrangement joins TRBV7-8 to TRBJ2-1; D perhaps matches TRBD1 (6 bases). This CDR3 is 15 amino acids long. Germline CDR1 reads SGHVS; CDR2 reads FQNEAQ. CDR3 DNA: TGTGCCAGCAGTCCTCGTGGGCATGGGGGCAATGATCAGTTCTTC. It specifies CASSPRGHGGNDQFF. The whole variable domain, filled in from reference TRBV7-8 and TRBJ2-1, reads GAGVSQSPRYKVAKRGQDVALRCDPISGHVSLFWYQQALGQGPEFLTYFQNEAQLDKSGLPSDRFFAERPEGSVSTLKIQRTQQEDSAVYLCASSPRGHGGNDQFFGPGTRLTVL.

A remark on this clone: A read error may be the cause here, since a much bigger clone is one base away. In DNA, the CDR3 is TGCAGTGCTAGAGATTGGGCCGGGGTGGAGGGTGAAGCTTTCTTT. This encodes CSARDWAGVEGEAFF. The chain is built from TRBV20-1 and TRBJ1-1; no firm D call. This CDR3 spans 15 amino acids. Germline V gene sequence: CDR1 DFQATT, CDR2 SNEGSKA (reference sequence). Trimming took off 0 bases at V and 7 bases at J, with 18 bases between the two ends.

This clone has a count of ten or more. This chain connects TRBV6-1 to TRBJ2-3; 10 nucleotides align to TRBD2. The trim removed 8 bases at V and 2 bases at J, leaving 10 bases unmatched. Germline CDR1 and CDR2: MNHNS and SASEGT. The CDR3 is 16 amino acids. CDR3 sequence reads: CASPGASGSLTDTQYF. CDR3 bases: TGTGCCAGCCCAGGGGCTAGCGGGAGCCTCACAGATACGCAGTATTTT.

In its sample, this clone was seen many times. The chain links TRBV11-2 to TRBJ1-5; D is unclear. The CDR3 covers 13 residues. Trimming took off 1 base at V and 7 bases at J, with 8 bases between the two ends. The germline gives CDR1 SGHAT, CDR2 FQNNGV. The CDR3 DNA sequence: TGTGCCAGCAGCTTAGCCGCGGAACAGCCCCAGCATTTT. Protein: CASSLAAEQPQHF.

DNA for the CDR3: TGTGCCAGCAAAAGCCTAGCGGGGAAAAACATTCAGTACTTC. Its protein product is CASKSLAGKNIQYF. This chain connects TRBV28 to TRBJ2-4; 9 positions agree with TRBD2. The CDR3 totals 14 residues. V shed 7 bases and J 4 bases; nucleotides not matched to a gene: 5. Germline values: CDR1 MDHEN, CDR2 SYDVKM.

This clone was seen a handful of times. The CDR3, as DNA: TGTGCCAGCAGTAAGAATTTAAAGACCCAGTACTTC. This sequence encodes CASSKNLKTQYF. The chain carries TRBV12-3 or TRBV12-4 and TRBJ2-5, with D hard to call. The CDR3 spans 12 residues. The V and J ends lost 5 bases and 6 bases respectively, with 10 bases between them.

In this sample, this clone turned up many times. The CDR3 is CASTGQGVYNEQFF. The CDR3 region has the DNA TGTGCCAGCACTGGACAGGGAGTATACAATGAGCAGTTCTTC. The chain is built from TRBV2 and TRBJ2-1, with 8 bases aligning to TRBD1. V was pared by 7 bases and J by 4 bases, with 6 bases of the junction left unmatched. CDR3 length: 14 residues. CDR1 SNHLY and CDR2 FYNNEI come from the germline V gene.

This clone was detected ten times or more. V and J are TRBV20-1 and TRBJ2-5; TRBD2 agrees at 11 bases. This CDR3 has 12 amino acids. J gave up 7 bases and V 2 bases, and 0 bases lay outside the gene matches. Germline V gene lookup returns CDR1 DFQATT and CDR2 SNEGSKA (reference sequence). The CDR3 region is CSARLAGGTQYF. The CDR3 DNA reads TGCAGTGCTAGACTAGCGGGAGGGACCCAGTACTTC.

The rearrangement links TRBV7-8 to TRBJ2-7; D not resolved. There are 13 residues in the CDR3. Deletions cut 4 bases from V and 8 bases from J, with 15 bases between. Germline V lookup: CDR1 SGHVS, CDR2 FQNEAQ. The CDR3 sequence: CASSSHGFQQQYF. CDR3 nucleotide sequence: TGTGCCAGCAGCTCACATGGTTTTCAGCAGCAGTACTTC.

This clone was observed many times. The J gene is TRBJ1-2, the V gene TRBV7-9, with D hard to call. There are 14 residues in the CDR3. Between the trimmed V and J ends, which lost 7 bases and 7 bases, there was a span of 19 bases. Per germline, CDR1 SEHNR and CDR2 FQNEAQ (reference sequence). The CDR3 coding sequence is TGTGCCAGCACCTCAGATGGCCCAAAGGTTGGCTACACCTTC. This translates into CASTSDGPKVGYTF.

The chain combines TRBV20-1 with TRBJ2-7, with TRBD2 matching over 8 bases. V dropped 2 bases and J dropped 2; count of bases not matched to a gene: 8. The length of the CDR3 is 15 residues. Germline-derived CDR1 and CDR2 are DFQATT and SNEGSKA (reference sequence). The DNA for the CDR3 is TGCAGTGCTAGACTTACTATCGGGGGGGCCTACGAGCAGTACTTC. This translates into CSARLTIGGAYEQYF.

This clone appeared many times. The sample holds other DNA sequences that translate to the same CDR3. The chain is built from TRBV20-1 and TRBJ2-2, with a possible D match to TRBD2 (7 bases). Trimming took 0 bases from V and 0 from J, leaving 14 bases between them. The CDR3 length is 17 residues. The germline V gene has CDR1 DFQATT and CDR2 SNEGSKA (reference sequence). The CDR3 bases are TGCAGTGCTAGAGATAGGGGGGGGCCCTCGAACACCGGGGAGCTGTTTTTT. Amino acids: CSARDRGGPSNTGELFF.

This clone was seen at least ten times. The V gene is TRBV6-1, the J gene TRBJ1-5, with D uncertain. Germline V gives CDR1 MNHNS, CDR2 SASEGT. This CDR3 has 15 amino acids. The V and J ends lost 6 bases and 2 bases respectively, with 14 bases between them. The CDR3 reads CASRSREVGNQPQHF. The DNA for the CDR3 is TGTGCCAGCAGATCGAGGGAAGTTGGCAATCAGCCCCAGCATTTT.

The J gene is TRBJ1-2, the V gene TRBV5-8; possibly TRBD1 for D (5 bases). V was cut by 3 bases and J by 7 bases, with 16 bases left in between. CDR3 length: 14 amino acids. In germline, CDR1 is SGHTS, CDR2 YDEGEE. In DNA form, the CDR3 reads TGTGCCAGCAGCTCCGGGGGTGGGCGATGTGGCTACACCTTC. This encodes CASSSGGGRCGYTF.